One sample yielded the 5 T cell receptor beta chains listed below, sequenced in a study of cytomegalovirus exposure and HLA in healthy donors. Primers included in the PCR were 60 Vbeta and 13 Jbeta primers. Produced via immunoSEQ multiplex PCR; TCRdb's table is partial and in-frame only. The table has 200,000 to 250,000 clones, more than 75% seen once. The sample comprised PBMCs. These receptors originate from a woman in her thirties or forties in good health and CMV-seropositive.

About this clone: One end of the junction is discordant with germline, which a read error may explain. CDR3 nucleotides: TGTGCCACCAGCCGAGAGGGCAGGGACAGCGAAGGCAATCAGCCCCAGCATTTT. Translating gives CATSREGRDSEGNQPQHF. The V call is TRBV15, the J call TRBJ1-5; TRBD1 matches 7 bases. CDR3 length: 18 amino acids. Per the germline V gene, CDR1 is LNHNV and CDR2 is YYDKDF (reference sequence).

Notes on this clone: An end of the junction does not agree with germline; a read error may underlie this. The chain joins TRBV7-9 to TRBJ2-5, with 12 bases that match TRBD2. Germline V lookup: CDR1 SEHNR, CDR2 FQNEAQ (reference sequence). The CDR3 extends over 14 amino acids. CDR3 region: CSSSPGTSGETQYF. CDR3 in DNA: TGTTCCAGCAGCCCCGGGACTAGCGGGGAGACCCAGTACTTC.

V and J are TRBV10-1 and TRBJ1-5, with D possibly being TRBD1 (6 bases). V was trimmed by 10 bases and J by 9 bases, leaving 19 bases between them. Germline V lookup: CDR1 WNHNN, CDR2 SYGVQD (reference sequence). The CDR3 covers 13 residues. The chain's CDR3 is CATFQGGAWPQHF. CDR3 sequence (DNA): TGCGCCACCTTCCAAGGGGGGGCATGGCCCCAGCATTTT.

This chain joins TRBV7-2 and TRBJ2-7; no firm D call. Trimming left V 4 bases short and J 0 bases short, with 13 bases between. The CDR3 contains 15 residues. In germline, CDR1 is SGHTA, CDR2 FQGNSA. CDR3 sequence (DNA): TGTGCCAGCAGCTCTCCTACACGGAGCTCCTACGAGCAGTACTTC. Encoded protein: CASSSPTRSSYEQYF.

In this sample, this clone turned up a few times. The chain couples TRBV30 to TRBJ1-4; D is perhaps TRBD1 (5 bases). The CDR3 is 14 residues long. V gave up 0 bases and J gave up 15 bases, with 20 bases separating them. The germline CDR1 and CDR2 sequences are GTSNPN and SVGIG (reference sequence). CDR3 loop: CAWSVDSLMKRVFF. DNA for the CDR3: TGTGCCTGGAGTGTTGACAGCTTAATGAAAAGGGTGTTTTTT.